This T cell receptor beta chain was recovered during a study of blood T cell repertoires in COVID-19. On the study more broadly: T cells, B-cell-depleted T cells, or PBMCs provided the cDNA or gDNA that served as material.

The CDR3 loop spans 15 amino acids. Germline V gene lookup returns CDR1 SGHRS and CDR2 YFSETQ. V was cut by 4 bases and J by 2 bases, with 13 bases left in between. Under the authors' procedure: Amplification of reference gene primers was used by the study to estimate nucleated cell counts. The protocol was immunoSEQ multiplex PCR, while the TCRdb copy is restricted to in-frame clones and leaves out a portion. That table is the source of V, J and clone size, and D and trimming were worked out from the DNA. The profile shows some 150,000 clones, approximately 90% of them singletons. The specimen was peripheral blood. The J gene is TRBJ1-3, the V gene TRBV5-1; TRBD1 is a possible D gene (5 bases). The origin of this receptor is a woman older than 75 with acute or convalescent COVID-19. The CDR3 here is CASSPGNAAGNTIYF. The CDR3 DNA follows: TGCGCCAGCAGCCCAGGGAATGCGGCTGGAAACACCATATATTTT.